The next 3 T cell receptor beta chains were all read from a single sample in a study of human T cells and chemical hapten exposure. Time point meaning: patch test 2, 6 weeks after DPC sensitization. The treatment denotes: therapeutic diphenylcyclopropenone sensitization with weekly scalp DPC. TCRdb passed the RACE reads through MiXCR, listing each CDR3 protein once. The repertoire holds some 96,000 distinct CDR3 sequences, with 7.5% to 10% as singletons. This material consisted of whole blood, taken in connection with sensitization to the hapten diphenylcyclopropenone (DPC). These receptors originate from a woman in her forties with alopecia areata. Some clones in this sample may be carry-over from other donors' samples.

This clonotype has a count of ten or more. The chain employs TRBV10-3 and TRBJ1-1; D is possibly TRBD1 (6 bases). Germline CDR1 reads ENHRY; CDR2 reads SYGVKD. The V gene lost 11 bases and the J gene lost 3 bases, with 25 bases spanning the gap. This CDR3 is 16 amino acids long. CDR3 amino acids: CAASLGASRLDTEAFF. CDR3 coding DNA: TGTGCCGCTTCCCTGGGGGCGTCCAGGCTGGACACTGAAGCTTTCTTT.

This clonotype was seen ten or more times. This chain links TRBV2 with TRBJ1-5; 8 nucleotides agree with TRBD1. The CDR3 is 14 residues long. Germline CDR1 reads SNHLY; CDR2 reads FYNNEI. The ends lost 5 bases at V and 7 bases at J; junction bases unmatched: 7. CDR3 in DNA: TGTGCCAGCAGTAAAACAGGGGGGGAACAGCCCCAGCATTTT. Translating gives CASSKTGGEQPQHF. The full variable domain, completed using reference TRBV2 and TRBJ1-5, is EPEVTQTPSHQVTQMGQEVILRCVPISNHLYFYWYRQILGQKVEFLVSFYNNEISEKSEIFDDQFSVERPDGSNFTLKIRSTKLEDSAMYFCASSKTGGEQPQHFGDGTRLSIL.

The table lists this clonotype with many counts. This chain connects TRBV29-1 to TRBJ2-3; maybe TRBD2 (6 bases). The CDR3 sequence is 14 residues long. Germline assignment: CDR1 SQVTM and CDR2 ANQGSEA. Trimming cost V 4 bases and J 6 bases, with 17 bases left between them. In DNA, the CDR3 is TGCAGCGTTGTCCGGGACTCATGGGGTGATACGCAGTATTTT. Translation: CSVVRDSWGDTQYF.